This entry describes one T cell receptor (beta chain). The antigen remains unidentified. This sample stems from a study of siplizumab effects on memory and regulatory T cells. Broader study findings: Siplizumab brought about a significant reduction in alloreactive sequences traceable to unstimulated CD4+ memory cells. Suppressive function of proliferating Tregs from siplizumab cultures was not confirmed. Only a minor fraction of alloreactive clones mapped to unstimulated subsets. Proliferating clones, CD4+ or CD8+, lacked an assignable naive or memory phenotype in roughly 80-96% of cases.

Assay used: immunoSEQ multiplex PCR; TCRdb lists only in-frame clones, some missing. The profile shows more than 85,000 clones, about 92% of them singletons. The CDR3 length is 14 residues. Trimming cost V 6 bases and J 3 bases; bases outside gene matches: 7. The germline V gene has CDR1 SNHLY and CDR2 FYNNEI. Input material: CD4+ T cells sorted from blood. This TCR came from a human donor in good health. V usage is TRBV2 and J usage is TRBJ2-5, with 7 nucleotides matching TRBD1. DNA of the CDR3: TGTGCCAGCAGCGTCGGGACAGCCAAAGAGACCCAGTACTTC. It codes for CASSVGTAKETQYF.